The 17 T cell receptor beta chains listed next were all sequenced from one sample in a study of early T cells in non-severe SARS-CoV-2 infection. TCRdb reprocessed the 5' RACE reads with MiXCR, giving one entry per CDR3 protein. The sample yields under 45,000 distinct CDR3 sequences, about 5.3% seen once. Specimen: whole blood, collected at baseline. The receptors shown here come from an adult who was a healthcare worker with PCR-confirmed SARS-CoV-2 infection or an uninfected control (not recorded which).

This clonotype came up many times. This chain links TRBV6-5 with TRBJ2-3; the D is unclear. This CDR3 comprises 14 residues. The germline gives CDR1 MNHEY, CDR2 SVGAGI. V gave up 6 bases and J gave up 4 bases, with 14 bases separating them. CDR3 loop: CASRIITRSDTQYF. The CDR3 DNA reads TGTGCCAGCAGAATTATAACAAGATCAGATACGCAGTATTTT.

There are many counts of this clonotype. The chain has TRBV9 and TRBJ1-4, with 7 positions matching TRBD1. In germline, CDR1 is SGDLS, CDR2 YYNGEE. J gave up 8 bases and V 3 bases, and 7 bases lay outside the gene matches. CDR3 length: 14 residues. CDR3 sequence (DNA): TGTGCCAGCAGCGCACAGGGGAAGGAGGAAAAACTGTTTTTT. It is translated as CASSAQGKEEKLFF.

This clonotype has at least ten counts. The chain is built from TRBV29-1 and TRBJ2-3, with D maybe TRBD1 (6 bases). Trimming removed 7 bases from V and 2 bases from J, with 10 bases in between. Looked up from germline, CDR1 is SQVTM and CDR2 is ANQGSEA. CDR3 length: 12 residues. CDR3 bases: TGCAGCGCAAACAGGGACACAGATACGCAGTATTTT. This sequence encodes CSANRDTDTQYF.

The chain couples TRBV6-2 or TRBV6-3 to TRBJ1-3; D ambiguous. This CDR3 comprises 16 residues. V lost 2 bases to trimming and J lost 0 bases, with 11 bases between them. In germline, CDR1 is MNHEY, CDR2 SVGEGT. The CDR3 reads CASSYAGPSSGNTIYF. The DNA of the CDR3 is TGTGCCAGCAGTTACGCCGGACCTTCCTCTGGAAACACCATATATTTT.

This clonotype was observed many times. The chain's CDR3 is CASSMEGAWGYTF. The DNA for the CDR3 is TGTGCCAGTAGTATGGAGGGGGCTTGGGGCTACACCTTC. The chain has TRBV19 and TRBJ1-2, with TRBD1 identical over 7 bases. The CDR3 is made up of 13 amino acids. Per germline, CDR1 LNHDA and CDR2 SQIVND (reference sequence). Unmatched junction bases numbered 6, after V lost 3 bases and J lost 8 bases.

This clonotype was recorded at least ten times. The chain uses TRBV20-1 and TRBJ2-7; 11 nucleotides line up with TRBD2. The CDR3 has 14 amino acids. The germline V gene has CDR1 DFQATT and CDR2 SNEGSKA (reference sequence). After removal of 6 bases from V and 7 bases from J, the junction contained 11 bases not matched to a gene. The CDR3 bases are TGCAGTGCCTATAGCGGGAGGGCCCTAAAAGAGCAGTACTTC. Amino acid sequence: CSAYSGRALKEQYF.

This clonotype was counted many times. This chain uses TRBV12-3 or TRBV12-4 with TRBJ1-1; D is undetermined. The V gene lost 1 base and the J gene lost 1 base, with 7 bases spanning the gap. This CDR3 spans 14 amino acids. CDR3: CASSLGVTNTEAFF. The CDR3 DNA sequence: TGTGCCAGCAGTTTAGGGGTGACGAACACTGAAGCTTTCTTT.

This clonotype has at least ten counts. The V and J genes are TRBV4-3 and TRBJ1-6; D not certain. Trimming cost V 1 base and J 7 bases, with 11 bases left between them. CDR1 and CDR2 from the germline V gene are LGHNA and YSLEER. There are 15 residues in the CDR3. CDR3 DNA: TGCGCCAGCAGCCAAGTCGCGGGCCAGAATTCACCCCTCCACTTT. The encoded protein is CASSQVAGQNSPLHF.

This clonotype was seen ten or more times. DNA for the CDR3: TGTGCCAGCAGCCCTTCCAACTCTGGAAACACCATATATTTT. It is translated as CASSPSNSGNTIYF. This sequence joins TRBV3-1 and TRBJ1-3; D ambiguous. The CDR3 spans 14 residues. The V end lost 4 bases, the J end lost 0 bases, and 7 bases lay between the germline ends. In germline, CDR1 is LGHDT, CDR2 YNNKEL (reference sequence).

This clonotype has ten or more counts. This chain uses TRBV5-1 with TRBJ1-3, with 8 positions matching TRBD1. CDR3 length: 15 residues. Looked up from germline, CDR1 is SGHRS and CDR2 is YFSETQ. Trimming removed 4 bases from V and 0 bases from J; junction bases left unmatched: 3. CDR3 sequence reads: CASSGGTGSGNTIYF. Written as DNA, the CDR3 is TGCGCCAGCAGCGGTGGGACAGGCTCTGGAAACACCATATATTTT.

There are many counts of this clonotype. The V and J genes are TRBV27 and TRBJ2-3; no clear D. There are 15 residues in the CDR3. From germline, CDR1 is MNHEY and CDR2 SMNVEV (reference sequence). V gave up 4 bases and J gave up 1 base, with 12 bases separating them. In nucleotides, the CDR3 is TGTGCCAGCAGTTCGCTAGACAAACGCACAGATACGCAGTATTTT. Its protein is CASSSLDKRTDTQYF.

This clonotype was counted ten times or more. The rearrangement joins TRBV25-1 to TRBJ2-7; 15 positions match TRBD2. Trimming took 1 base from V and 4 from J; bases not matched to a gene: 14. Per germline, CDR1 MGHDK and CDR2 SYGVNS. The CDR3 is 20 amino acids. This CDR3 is CASSEFSPGLAGGKGYEQYV. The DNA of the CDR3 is TGTGCCAGCAGTGAATTCAGTCCGGGACTAGCGGGAGGTAAGGGGTACGAGCAGTACGTC.

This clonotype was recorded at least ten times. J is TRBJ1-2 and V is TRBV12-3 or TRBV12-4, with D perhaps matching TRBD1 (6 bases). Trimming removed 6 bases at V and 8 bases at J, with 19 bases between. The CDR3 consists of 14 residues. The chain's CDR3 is CASSRIGTLLGYTF. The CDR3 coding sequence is TGTGCCAGCAGCCGGATCGGGACACTTTTAGGCTACACCTTC.

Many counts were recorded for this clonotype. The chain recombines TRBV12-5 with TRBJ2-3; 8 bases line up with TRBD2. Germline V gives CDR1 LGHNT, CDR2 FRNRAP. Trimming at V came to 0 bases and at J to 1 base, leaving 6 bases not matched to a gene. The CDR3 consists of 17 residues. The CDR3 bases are TGTGCTAGTGGTTTGGTCCCCGTGACTAGCGGCACAGATACGCAGTATTTT. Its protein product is CASGLVPVTSGTDTQYF.

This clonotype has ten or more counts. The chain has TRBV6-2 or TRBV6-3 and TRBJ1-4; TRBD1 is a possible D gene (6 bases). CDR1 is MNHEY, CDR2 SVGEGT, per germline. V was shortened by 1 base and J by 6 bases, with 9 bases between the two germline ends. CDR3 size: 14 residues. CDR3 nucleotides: TGTGCCAGCAGTTACTACGGGGGCGATGAAAAACTGTTTTTT. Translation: CASSYYGGDEKLFF.

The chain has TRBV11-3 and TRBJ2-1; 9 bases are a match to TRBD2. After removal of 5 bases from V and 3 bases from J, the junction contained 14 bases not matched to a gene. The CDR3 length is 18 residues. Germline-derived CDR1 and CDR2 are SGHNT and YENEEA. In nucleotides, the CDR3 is TGTGCCAGCAGCCCGCGGGGGGGACAGCTTACGGTCTACAATGAGCAGTTCTTC. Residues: CASSPRGGQLTVYNEQFF.

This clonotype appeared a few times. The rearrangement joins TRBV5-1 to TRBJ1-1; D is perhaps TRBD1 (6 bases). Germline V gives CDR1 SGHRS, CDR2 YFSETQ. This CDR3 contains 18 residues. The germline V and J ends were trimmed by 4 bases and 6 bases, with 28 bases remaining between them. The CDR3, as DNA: TGCGCCAGCAGCACGGGCCCACAGGGAGCGATGGTCCTCGCTGAAGCTTTCTTT. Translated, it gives CASSTGPQGAMVLAEAFF.